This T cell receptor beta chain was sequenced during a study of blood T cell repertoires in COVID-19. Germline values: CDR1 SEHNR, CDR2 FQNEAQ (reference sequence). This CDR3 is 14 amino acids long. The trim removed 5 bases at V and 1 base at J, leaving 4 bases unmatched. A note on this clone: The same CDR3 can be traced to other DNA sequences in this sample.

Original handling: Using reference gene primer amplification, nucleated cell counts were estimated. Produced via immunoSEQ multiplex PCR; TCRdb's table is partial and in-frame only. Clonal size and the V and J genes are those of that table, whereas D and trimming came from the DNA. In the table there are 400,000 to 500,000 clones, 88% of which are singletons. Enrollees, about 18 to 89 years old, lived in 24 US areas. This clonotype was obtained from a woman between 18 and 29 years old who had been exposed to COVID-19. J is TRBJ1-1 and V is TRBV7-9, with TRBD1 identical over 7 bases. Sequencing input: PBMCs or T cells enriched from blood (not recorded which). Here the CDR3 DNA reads TGTGCCAGCAGCACGAGACAGGGGAACACTGAAGCTTTCTTT. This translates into CASSTRQGNTEAFF.